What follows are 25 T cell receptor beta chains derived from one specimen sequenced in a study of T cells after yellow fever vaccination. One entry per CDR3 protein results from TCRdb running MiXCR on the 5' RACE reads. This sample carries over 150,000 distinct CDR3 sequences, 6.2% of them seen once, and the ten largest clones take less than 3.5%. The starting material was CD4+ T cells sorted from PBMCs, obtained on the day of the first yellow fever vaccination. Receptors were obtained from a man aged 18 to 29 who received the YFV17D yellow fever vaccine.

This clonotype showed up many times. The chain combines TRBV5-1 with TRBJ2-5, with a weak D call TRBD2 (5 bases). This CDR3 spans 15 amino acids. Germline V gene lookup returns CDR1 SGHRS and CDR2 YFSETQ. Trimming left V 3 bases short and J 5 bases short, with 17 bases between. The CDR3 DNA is TGCGCCAGCAGCTCGGAACCACTCCGGAGGGAGACCCAGTACTTC. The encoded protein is CASSSEPLRRETQYF.

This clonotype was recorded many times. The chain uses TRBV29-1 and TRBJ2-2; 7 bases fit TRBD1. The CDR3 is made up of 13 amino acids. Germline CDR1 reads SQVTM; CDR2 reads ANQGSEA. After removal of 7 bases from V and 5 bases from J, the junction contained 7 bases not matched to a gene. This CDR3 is CSATTGLTGELFF. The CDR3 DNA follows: TGCAGCGCGACGACAGGGCTAACCGGGGAGCTGTTTTTT.

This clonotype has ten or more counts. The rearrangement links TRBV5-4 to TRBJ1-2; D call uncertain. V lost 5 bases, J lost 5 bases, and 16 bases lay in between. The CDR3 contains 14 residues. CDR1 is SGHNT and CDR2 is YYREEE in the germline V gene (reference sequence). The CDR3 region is CASRPPASVYGYTF. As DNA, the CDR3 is TGTGCCAGCAGACCCCCGGCCTCGGTATATGGCTACACCTTC.

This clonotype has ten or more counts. The CDR3 DNA sequence: TGTGCCAGCAGCTCCCGGACTAGCGGGGCCCCAGATACGCAGTATTTT. This translates into CASSSRTSGAPDTQYF. The V and J genes are TRBV7-2 and TRBJ2-3, with 12 positions matching TRBD2. The ends lost 4 bases at V and 4 bases at J; junction bases unmatched: 6. Per germline, CDR1 SGHTA and CDR2 FQGNSA. CDR3 size: 16 residues.

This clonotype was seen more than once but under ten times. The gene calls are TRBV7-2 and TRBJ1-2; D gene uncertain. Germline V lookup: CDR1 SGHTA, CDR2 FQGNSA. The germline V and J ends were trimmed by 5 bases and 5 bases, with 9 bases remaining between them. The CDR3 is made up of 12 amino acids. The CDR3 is CASSPQTYGYTF. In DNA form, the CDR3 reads TGTGCCAGCAGCCCCCAGACTTATGGCTACACCTTC.

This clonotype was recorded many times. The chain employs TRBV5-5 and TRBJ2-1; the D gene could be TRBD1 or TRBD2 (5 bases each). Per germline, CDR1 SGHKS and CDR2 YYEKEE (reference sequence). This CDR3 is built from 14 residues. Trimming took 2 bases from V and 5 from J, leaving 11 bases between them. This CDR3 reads CASSLRGTNNEQFF. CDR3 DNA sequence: TGTGCCAGCAGCTTACGAGGGACGAACAATGAGCAGTTCTTC. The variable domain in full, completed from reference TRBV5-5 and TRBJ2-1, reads DAGVTQSPTHLIKTRGQQVTLRCSPISGHKSVSWYQQVLGQGPQFIFQYYEKEERGRGNFPDRFSARQFPNYSSELNVNALLLGDSALYLCASSLRGTNNEQFFGPGTRLTVL.

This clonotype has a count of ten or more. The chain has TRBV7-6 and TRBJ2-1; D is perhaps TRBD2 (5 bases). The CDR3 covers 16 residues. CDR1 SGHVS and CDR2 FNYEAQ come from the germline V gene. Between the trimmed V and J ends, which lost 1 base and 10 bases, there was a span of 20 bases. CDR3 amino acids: CASSLDSRGPRGEQFF. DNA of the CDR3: TGTGCCAGCAGCTTAGACTCAAGAGGACCCCGGGGAGAGCAGTTCTTC.

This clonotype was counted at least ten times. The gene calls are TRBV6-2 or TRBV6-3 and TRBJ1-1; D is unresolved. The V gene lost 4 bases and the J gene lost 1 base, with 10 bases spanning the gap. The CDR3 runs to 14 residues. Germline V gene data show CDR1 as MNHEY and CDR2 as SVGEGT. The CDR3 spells CASSLDGKNTEAFF. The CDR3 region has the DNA TGTGCCAGCAGTTTAGACGGAAAGAACACTGAAGCTTTCTTT.

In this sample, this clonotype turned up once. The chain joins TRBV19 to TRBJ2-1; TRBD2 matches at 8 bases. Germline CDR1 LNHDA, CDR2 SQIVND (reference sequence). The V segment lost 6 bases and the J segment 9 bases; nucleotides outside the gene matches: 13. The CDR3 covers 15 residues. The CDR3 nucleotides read TGTGCCAGTAGGAGACTAGCGCGCCCCTGGGGTGAGCAGTTCTTC. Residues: CASRRLARPWGEQFF.

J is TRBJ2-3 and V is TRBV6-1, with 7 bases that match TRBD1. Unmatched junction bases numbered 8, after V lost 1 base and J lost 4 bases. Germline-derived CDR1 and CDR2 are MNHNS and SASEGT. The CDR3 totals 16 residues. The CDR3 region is CASSEGKGALADTQYF. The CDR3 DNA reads TGTGCCAGCAGTGAAGGCAAGGGGGCGCTCGCAGATACGCAGTATTTT.

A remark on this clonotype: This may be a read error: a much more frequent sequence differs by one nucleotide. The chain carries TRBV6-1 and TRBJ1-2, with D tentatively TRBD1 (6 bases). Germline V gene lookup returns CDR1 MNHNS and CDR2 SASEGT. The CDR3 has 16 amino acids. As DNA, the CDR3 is TGTGCCAGCAGCCCGACGGGGGGGCAATATTTTTATGGCCACACCTTC. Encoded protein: CASSPTGGQYFYGHTF.

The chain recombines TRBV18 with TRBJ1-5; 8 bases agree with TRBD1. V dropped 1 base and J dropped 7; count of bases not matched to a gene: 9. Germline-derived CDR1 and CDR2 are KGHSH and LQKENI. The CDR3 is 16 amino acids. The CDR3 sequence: CASSPRDGQGGQPQHF. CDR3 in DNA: TGTGCCAGCTCACCACGGGACGGACAGGGTGGACAGCCCCAGCATTTT.

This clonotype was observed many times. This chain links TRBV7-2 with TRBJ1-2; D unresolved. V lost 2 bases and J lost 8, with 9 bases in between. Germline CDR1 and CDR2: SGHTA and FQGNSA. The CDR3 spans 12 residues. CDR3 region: CASSLMEAGYTF. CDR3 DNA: TGTGCCAGCAGCTTAATGGAGGCGGGCTACACCTTC.

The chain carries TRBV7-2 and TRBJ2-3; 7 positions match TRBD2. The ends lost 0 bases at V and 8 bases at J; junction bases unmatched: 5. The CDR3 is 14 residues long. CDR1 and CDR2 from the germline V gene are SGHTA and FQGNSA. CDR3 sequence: CASSLAVGGGTQYF. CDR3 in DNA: TGTGCCAGCAGCTTAGCGGTGGGCGGGGGTACGCAGTATTTT. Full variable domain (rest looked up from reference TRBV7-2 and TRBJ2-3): GAGVSQSPSNKVTEKGKDVELRCDPISGHTALYWYRQSLGQGLEFLIYFQGNSAPDKSGLPSDRFSAERTGGSVSTLTIQRTQQEDSAVYLCASSLAVGGGTQYFGPGTRLTVL.

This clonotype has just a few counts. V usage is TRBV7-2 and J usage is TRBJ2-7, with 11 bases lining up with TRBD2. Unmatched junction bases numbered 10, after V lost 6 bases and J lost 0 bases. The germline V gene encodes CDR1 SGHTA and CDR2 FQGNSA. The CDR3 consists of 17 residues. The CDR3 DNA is TGTGCCAGCAGGCCCTCCCTAGCGGGGGGCAGCTCCTACGAGCAGTACTTC. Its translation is CASRPSLAGGSSYEQYF.

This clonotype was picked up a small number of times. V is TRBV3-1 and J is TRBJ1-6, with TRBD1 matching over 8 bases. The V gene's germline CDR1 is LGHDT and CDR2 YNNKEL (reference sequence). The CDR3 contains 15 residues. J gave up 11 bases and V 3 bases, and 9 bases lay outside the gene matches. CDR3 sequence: CASSHRTGRNPPLHF. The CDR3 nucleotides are TGTGCCAGCAGCCACCGGACAGGGAGGAACCCACCCCTCCACTTT.

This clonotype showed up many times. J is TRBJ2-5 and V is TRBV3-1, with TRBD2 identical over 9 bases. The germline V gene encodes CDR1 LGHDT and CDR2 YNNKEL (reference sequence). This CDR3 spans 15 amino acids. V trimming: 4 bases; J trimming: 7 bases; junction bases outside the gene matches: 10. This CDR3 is CASSRRTSDLGTQYF. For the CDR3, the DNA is TGTGCCAGCAGCCGGCGGACTAGCGACCTAGGGACCCAGTACTTC.

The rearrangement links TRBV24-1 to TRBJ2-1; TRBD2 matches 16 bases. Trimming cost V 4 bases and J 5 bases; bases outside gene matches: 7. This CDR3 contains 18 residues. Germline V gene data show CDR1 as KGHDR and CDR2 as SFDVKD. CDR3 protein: CATSDSGLAGGSNNEQFF. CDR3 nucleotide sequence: TGTGCCACCAGTGACTCGGGACTAGCGGGGGGGTCTAACAATGAGCAGTTCTTC.

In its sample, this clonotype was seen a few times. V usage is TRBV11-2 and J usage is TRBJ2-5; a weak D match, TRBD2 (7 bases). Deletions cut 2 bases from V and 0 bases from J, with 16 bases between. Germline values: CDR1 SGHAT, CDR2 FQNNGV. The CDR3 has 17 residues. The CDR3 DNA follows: TGTGCCAGCAGCTTAATGGGCGCGGGGGCCCACCAAGAGACCCAGTACTTC. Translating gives CASSLMGAGAHQETQYF.

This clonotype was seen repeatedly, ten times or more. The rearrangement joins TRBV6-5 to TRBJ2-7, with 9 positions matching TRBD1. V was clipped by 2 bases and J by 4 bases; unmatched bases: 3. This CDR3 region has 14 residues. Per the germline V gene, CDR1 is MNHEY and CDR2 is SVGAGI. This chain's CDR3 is CASSYNDRGYEQYF. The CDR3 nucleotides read TGTGCCAGCAGTTACAACGACAGGGGGTACGAGCAGTACTTC.

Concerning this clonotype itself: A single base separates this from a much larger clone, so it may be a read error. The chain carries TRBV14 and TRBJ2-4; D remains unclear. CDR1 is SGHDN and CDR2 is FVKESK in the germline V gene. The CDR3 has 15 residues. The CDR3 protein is CASSQGGLAKIIQYF. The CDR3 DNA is TGTGCCAGCAGCCAAGGGGGATTAGCCAAAATCATTCAGTACTTC. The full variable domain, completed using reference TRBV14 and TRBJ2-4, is EAGVTQFPSHSVIEKGQTVTLRCDPISGHDNLYWYRRVMGKEIKFLLHFVKESKQDESGMPNNRFLAERTGGTYSTLKVQPAELEDSGVYFCASSQGGLAKIIQYFGAGTRLSVL.

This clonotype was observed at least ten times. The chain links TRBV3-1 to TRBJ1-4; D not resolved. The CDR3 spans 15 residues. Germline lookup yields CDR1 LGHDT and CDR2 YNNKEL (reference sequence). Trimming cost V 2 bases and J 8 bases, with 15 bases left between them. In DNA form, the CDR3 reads TGTGCCAGCAGCCAACGGTCCGCATCTCGGGAAAAACTGTTTTTT. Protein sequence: CASSQRSASREKLFF.

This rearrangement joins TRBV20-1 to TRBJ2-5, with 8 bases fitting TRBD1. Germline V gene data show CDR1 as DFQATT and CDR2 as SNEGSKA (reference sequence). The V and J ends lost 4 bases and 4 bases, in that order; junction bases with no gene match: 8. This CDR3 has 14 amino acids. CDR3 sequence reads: CSAMDRVFGETQYF. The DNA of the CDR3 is TGCAGTGCTATGGACAGGGTTTTTGGAGAGACCCAGTACTTC.

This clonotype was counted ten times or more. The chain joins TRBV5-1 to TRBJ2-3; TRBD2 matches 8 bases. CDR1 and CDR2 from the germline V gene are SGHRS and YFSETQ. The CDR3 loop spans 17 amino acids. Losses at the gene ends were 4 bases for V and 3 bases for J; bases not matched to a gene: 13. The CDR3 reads CASSLTKDSGATDTQYF. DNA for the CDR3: TGCGCCAGCAGCCTCACGAAGGATAGCGGGGCGACAGATACGCAGTATTTT.

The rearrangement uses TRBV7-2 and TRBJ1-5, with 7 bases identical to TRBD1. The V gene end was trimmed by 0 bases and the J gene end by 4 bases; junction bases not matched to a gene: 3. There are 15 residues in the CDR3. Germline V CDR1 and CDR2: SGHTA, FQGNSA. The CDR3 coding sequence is TGTGCCAGCAGCTTAGCGGGGACAGCGAATCAGCCCCAGCATTTT. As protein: CASSLAGTANQPQHF.